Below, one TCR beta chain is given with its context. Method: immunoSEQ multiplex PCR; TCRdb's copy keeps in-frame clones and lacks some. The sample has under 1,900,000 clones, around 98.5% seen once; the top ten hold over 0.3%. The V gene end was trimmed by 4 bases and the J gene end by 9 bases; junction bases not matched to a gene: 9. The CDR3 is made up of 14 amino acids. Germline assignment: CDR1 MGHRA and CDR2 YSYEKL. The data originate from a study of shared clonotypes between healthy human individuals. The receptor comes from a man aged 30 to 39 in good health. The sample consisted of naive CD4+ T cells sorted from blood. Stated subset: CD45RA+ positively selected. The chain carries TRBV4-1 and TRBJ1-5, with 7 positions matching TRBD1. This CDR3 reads CASSPDREVRPQHF. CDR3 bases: TGCGCCAGCAGCCCAGACAGGGAGGTGAGGCCCCAGCATTTT.